The 31 T cell receptor beta chains given below trace back to one sample, sequenced in a study of blood T cell repertoires in COVID-19. Profiling relied on immunoSEQ multiplex PCR, and the TCRdb table lists in-frame clones only, not all of them. Of about 50,000 clones listed, about 72% are singletons. The sample comprised PBMCs or T cells enriched from blood (not recorded which). The receptors stem from a woman in her fifties or sixties with acute COVID-19.

This chain links TRBV9 with TRBJ1-5; 7 positions match TRBD1. The junction had 1 base not matched to a gene; V was cut back by 0 bases and J by 1 base. Germline CDR1 and CDR2: SGDLS and YYNGEE. This CDR3 is 15 amino acids long. The CDR3 sequence is CASSVAGQSNQPQHF. The CDR3, as DNA: TGTGCCAGCAGCGTAGCGGGACAGAGCAATCAGCCCCAGCATTTT.

The gene calls are TRBV4-1 and TRBJ2-1; maybe TRBD2 (7 bases). This CDR3 spans 20 amino acids. V was clipped by 5 bases and J by 0 bases, with 26 bases between them. Germline CDR1 MGHRA, CDR2 YSYEKL. The DNA for the CDR3 is TGCGCCAGCAGCGGAACCCCCCTCGCGGGGGCTACAAGCTCCTACAATGAGCAGTTCTTC. Translating it yields CASSGTPLAGATSSYNEQFF.

This clone showed up just once. The rearrangement uses TRBV10-2 and TRBJ2-5; 12 positions match TRBD2. The CDR3 is made up of 13 amino acids. V dropped 10 bases and J dropped 5; count of bases not matched to a gene: 5. The germline gives CDR1 WSHSY, CDR2 SAAADI. CDR3 protein: CATTGTSGETQYF. CDR3 in DNA: TGCGCCACCACCGGGACTAGCGGGGAGACCCAGTACTTC.

A single count supports this clone. This sequence joins TRBV15 and TRBJ2-2; D unresolved. Germline V lookup: CDR1 LNHNV, CDR2 YYDKDF (reference sequence). This CDR3 is built from 14 residues. Trimming cost V 0 bases and J 6 bases, with 8 bases left between them. The CDR3 bases are TGTGCCACCAGCAGAGATCGCGGCCCCGGGGAGCTGTTTTTT. This gives the protein CATSRDRGPGELFF.

The rearrangement uses TRBV2 and TRBJ1-2, with D possibly TRBD1 on 6 matching bases. From germline, CDR1 is SNHLY and CDR2 FYNNEI. The CDR3 loop spans 12 amino acids. The ends were cut back, 11 bases at V and 8 bases at J, with 18 bases in the middle. This CDR3 is CAGDRGGHGYTF. The CDR3 region has the DNA TGTGCCGGGGACCGGGGGGGACACGGCTACACCTTC.

This chain uses TRBV19 with TRBJ1-4; D might be TRBD1 (6 bases). The germline gives CDR1 LNHDA, CDR2 SQIVND (reference sequence). Trimming removed 5 bases at V and 8 bases at J, with 18 bases between. The CDR3 extends over 15 amino acids. CDR3 nucleotides: TGTGCCAGTAGTGTTGGACAGAACGACAAAGAAAAACTGTTTTTT. This translates into CASSVGQNDKEKLFF.

This clone was seen more than once but under ten times. The gene calls are TRBV7-2 and TRBJ1-1; D call uncertain. Germline V gene sequence: CDR1 SGHTA, CDR2 FQGNSA. Trimming pared 4 bases from V and 11 bases from J, leaving 14 bases between. The length of the CDR3 is 12 residues. CDR3 sequence reads: CASSSNIWAAFF. CDR3 DNA: TGTGCCAGCAGCTCAAATATTTGGGCGGCTTTCTTT.

This chain links TRBV4-1 with TRBJ1-2; 10 bases fit TRBD1. The V gene end was trimmed by 4 bases and the J gene end by 7 bases; junction bases not matched to a gene: 9. Germline-derived CDR1 and CDR2 are MGHRA and YSYEKL. The CDR3 is 15 amino acids. Here the CDR3 DNA reads TGCGCCAGCAGCCCGTTGAAGGGACAGGGGCCTGGCTACACCTTC. Amino acid sequence: CASSPLKGQGPGYTF.

This clone appeared a few times. In DNA, the CDR3 is TGTGCCAGCAGCGGTCCAGGGGGCTCGAACACTGAAGCTTTCTTT. Encoded protein: CASSGPGGSNTEAFF. The rearrangement joins TRBV7-6 to TRBJ1-1, with 8 bases fitting TRBD1. Looked up from germline, CDR1 is SGHVS and CDR2 is FNYEAQ. V lost 5 bases, J lost 1 base, and 6 bases stayed unmatched. CDR3 size: 15 residues. The whole variable domain, filled in from reference TRBV7-6 and TRBJ1-1, reads GAGVSQSPRYKVTKRGQDVALRCDPISGHVSLYWYRQALGQGPEFLTYFNYEAQQDKSGLPNDRFSAERPEGSISTLTIQRTEQRDSAMYRCASSGPGGSNTEAFFGQGTRLTVV.

The chain joins TRBV28 to TRBJ2-6; possibly TRBD1 for D (5 bases). Germline V gives CDR1 MDHEN, CDR2 SYDVKM. CDR3 length: 15 residues. Between the trimmed V and J ends, which lost 6 bases and 0 bases, there was a span of 9 bases. Here the CDR3 DNA reads TGTGCCAGCAGCATGACAGTCTCTGGGGCCAACGTCCTGACTTTC. Protein: CASSMTVSGANVLTF.

V is TRBV3-1 (or the pseudogene TRBV3-2) and J is TRBJ1-3; weak D call: TRBD1 (6 bases). CDR3 length: 15 amino acids. Germline V gene sequence: CDR1 LGHDT, CDR2 YNNKEL (reference sequence). Between the trimmed V and J ends, which lost 5 bases and 2 bases, there was a span of 13 bases. The CDR3 is CASSSHQGPGNTIYF. CDR3 nucleotide sequence: TGTGCCAGCAGCTCCCATCAGGGGCCTGGAAACACCATATATTTT.

This chain joins TRBV5-1 and TRBJ1-4, with 8 bases identical to TRBD1. Germline CDR1 SGHRS, CDR2 YFSETQ. This CDR3 comprises 15 residues. J lost 6 bases, V lost 1 base, and 5 bases had no gene match. The CDR3 loop is CASSLRGTGDEKLFF. The DNA for the CDR3 is TGCGCCAGCAGCTTGAGGGGGACAGGCGATGAAAAACTGTTTTTT.

The V call is TRBV14, the J call TRBJ1-4; a weak D match, TRBD1 (5 bases). Germline CDR1 is SGHDN and CDR2 is FVKESK. The CDR3 extends over 13 amino acids. V lost 2 bases and J 10 bases, leaving 11 bases between the germline ends. The DNA for the CDR3 is TGTGCCAGCAGCCAATCGCAGGGCCGAAAACTGTTTTTT. This sequence encodes CASSQSQGRKLFF.

The V and J genes are TRBV6-8 and TRBJ2-3; 10 nucleotides line up with TRBD2. Germline V gene sequence: CDR1 MNHGY, CDR2 SAAAGT. The CDR3 covers 15 residues. Trimming at V came to 9 bases and at J to 2 bases, leaving 8 bases not matched to a gene. The DNA for the CDR3 is TGTGCCAGGAGATCAGCGGGGGGGGACACAGATACGCAGTATTTT. Translation: CARRSAGGDTDTQYF.

V is TRBV7-3 and J is TRBJ2-2, with D unclear. With 1 base removed from V and 8 bases from J, the gap between germline ends came to 11 bases. The germline CDR1 and CDR2 sequences are SGHTA and FQGTGA. The CDR3 spans 14 residues. The CDR3 region is CASSLISVDGELFF. DNA of the CDR3: TGTGCCAGCAGCTTAATTAGTGTTGATGGGGAGCTGTTTTTT.

This chain uses TRBV7-6 with TRBJ2-3, with D possibly matching TRBD2 (6 bases). The CDR3 has 12 amino acids. Germline CDR1 and CDR2: SGHVS and FNYEAQ. With 3 bases removed from V and 6 bases from J, the gap between germline ends came to 7 bases. The DNA of the CDR3 is TGTGCCAGCAGCTTTGGAGGGGATACGCAGTATTTT. Translating it yields CASSFGGDTQYF.

The chain links TRBV5-1 to TRBJ1-4, with TRBD1 matching 7 bases. Germline lookup yields CDR1 SGHRS and CDR2 YFSETQ. V trimming: 3 bases; J trimming: 0 bases; junction bases outside the gene matches: 14. The CDR3 has 19 amino acids. This CDR3 reads CASSWGFRDRATTNEKLFF. In nucleotides, the CDR3 is TGCGCCAGCAGCTGGGGGTTCCGGGACAGAGCCACAACTAATGAAAAACTGTTTTTT.

This chain uses TRBV5-1 with TRBJ1-4; TRBD1 might be the D (5 bases). CDR3 size: 15 residues. The germline gives CDR1 SGHRS, CDR2 YFSETQ. With 0 bases removed from V and 6 bases from J, the gap between germline ends came to 12 bases. The DNA of the CDR3 is TGCGCCAGCAGCTTGGCCCCGGGGGGTGATGAAAAACTGTTTTTT. This sequence encodes CASSLAPGGDEKLFF.

The J gene is TRBJ2-1, the V gene TRBV2; D is possibly TRBD1 (6 bases). V lost 4 bases to trimming and J lost 3 bases, with 7 bases between them. CDR1 is SNHLY, CDR2 FYNNEI, per germline. CDR3 length equals 13 residues. As DNA, the CDR3 is TGTGCCAGCAGTGCGGACAGCTACAATGAGCAGTTCTTC. Its translation is CASSADSYNEQFF. The whole variable domain, remainder taken from reference TRBV2 and TRBJ2-1, is EPEVTQTPSHQVTQMGQEVILRCVPISNHLYFYWYRQILGQKVEFLVSFYNNEISEKSEIFDDQFSVERPDGSNFTLKIRSTKLEDSAMYFCASSADSYNEQFFGPGTRLTVL.

In its sample, this clone was seen once. The chain is built from TRBV21-1 and TRBJ1-2. TRBV21-1 is a recognized pseudogene. CDR3 size: 12 residues. In DNA form, the CDR3 reads TGTGCCAGCAGGGGAGGAGGTGGAGGCTACACCTTC. This codes for CASRGGGGGYTF.

The chain combines TRBV2 with TRBJ2-3; D possibly corresponds to TRBD2 (5 bases). Germline V gene data show CDR1 as SNHLY and CDR2 as FYNNEI. The CDR3 runs 15 residues. V was shortened by 6 bases and J by 0 bases, with 13 bases between the two germline ends. CDR3 DNA: TGTGCCAGCAGGAGGGAACCGACTAGCACAGATACGCAGTATTTT. It specifies CASRREPTSTDTQYF.

This clone has a single count. The chain is built from TRBV5-4 and TRBJ1-2, with 11 bases identical to TRBD1. The trim removed 4 bases at V and 7 bases at J, leaving 9 bases unmatched. There are 15 residues in the CDR3. The V gene's germline CDR1 is SGHNT and CDR2 YYREEE (reference sequence). CDR3 in DNA: TGTGCCAGCAGCCCCCAGGACAGGGGGCCCACTGGCTACACCTTC. This codes for CASSPQDRGPTGYTF.

The rearrangement uses TRBV30 and TRBJ1-1; no definite D call. V lost 0 bases to trimming and J lost 5 bases, with 7 bases between them. The V gene's germline CDR1 is GTSNPN and CDR2 SVGIG (reference sequence). This CDR3 is built from 12 residues. For the CDR3, the DNA is TGTGCCTGGAGTGTATCACTAACTGAAGCTTTCTTT. Protein product: CAWSVSLTEAFF.

The V and J genes are TRBV11-3 and TRBJ2-1, with 13 bases aligning to TRBD2. Germline V CDR1 and CDR2: SGHNT, YENEEA. The CDR3 is made up of 18 amino acids. Trimming at V came to 5 bases and at J to 0 bases, leaving 7 bases not matched to a gene. This CDR3 reads CASSPPGLAGPSYNEQFF. The CDR3 nucleotides are TGTGCCAGCAGCCCGCCGGGACTAGCGGGGCCCTCCTACAATGAGCAGTTCTTC.

V is TRBV12-3 or TRBV12-4 and J is TRBJ2-2; TRBD1 agrees at 7 bases. V lost 7 bases and J lost 7; bases outside the gene matches: 3. The CDR3 has 12 residues. The CDR3 region is CASKGAGGELFF. Here the CDR3 DNA reads TGTGCCAGCAAGGGGGCTGGCGGGGAGCTGTTTTTT.

This rearrangement joins TRBV5-4 to TRBJ2-2; tentatively, D is TRBD2 (5 bases). There are 15 residues in the CDR3. CDR1 and CDR2 from the germline V gene are SGHNT and YYREEE (reference sequence). Trimming removed 1 base at V and 1 base at J, with 8 bases between. CDR3 coding DNA: TGTGCCAGCAGCTTGACCGGACTGAACACCGGGGAGCTGTTTTTT. It translates to CASSLTGLNTGELFF.

The J gene is TRBJ2-3, the V gene TRBV7-9, with 14 bases identical to TRBD2. V trimming: 5 bases; J trimming: 4 bases; junction bases outside the gene matches: 8. This CDR3 has 17 amino acids. CDR1 SEHNR and CDR2 FQNEAQ come from the germline V gene (reference sequence). CDR3 in amino acids: CASSPTSGGARADTQYF. The CDR3, as DNA: TGTGCCAGCAGCCCGACTAGCGGGGGGGCCAGGGCAGATACGCAGTATTTT.

This chain links TRBV5-6 with TRBJ1-2; D is unclear. The CDR3 length is 11 residues. Germline CDR1 and CDR2: SGHDT and YYEEEE. V shed 1 base and J shed 13 bases, with 11 bases lying between them. The DNA for the CDR3 is TGTGCCAGCAGCTTGAGCGGGCAGTCCACCTTC. Translation: CASSLSGQSTF.

V is TRBV10-3 and J is TRBJ2-7; 11 bases agree with TRBD2. Germline loops: CDR1 ENHRY, CDR2 SYGVKD. Germline trimming cut 2 bases from V and 0 bases from J; bases unmatched to any gene: 6. The CDR3 length is 17 residues. The CDR3 nucleotides are TGTGCCATCAGTGAGACCTATCTAGCGGGGGGCTCCTACGAGCAGTACTTC. Translation: CAISETYLAGGSYEQYF.

V is TRBV7-8 and J is TRBJ1-5, with 9 bases that match TRBD1. CDR3 length equals 15 residues. CDR1 SGHVS and CDR2 FQNEAQ come from the germline V gene. The ends lost 5 bases at V and 5 bases at J; junction bases unmatched: 7. The CDR3 DNA follows: TGTGCCAGCAGCCCCGGACAGGGGTATTATCAGCCCCAGCATTTT. Residues: CASSPGQGYYQPQHF.

The DNA of the CDR3 is TGTGCCAGCCACGGGGGGGCCATAAACACCGGGGAGCTGTTTTTT. Encoded protein: CASHGGAINTGELFF. The gene calls are TRBV27 and TRBJ2-2, with 8 nucleotides matching TRBD2. There are 15 residues in the CDR3. The V gene's germline CDR1 is MNHEY and CDR2 SMNVEV (reference sequence). Trimming cost V 8 bases and J 2 bases; bases outside gene matches: 7.